This T cell receptor beta chain was recovered during a study of T cells after yellow fever vaccination. As for the study in general: Fractions of low cell number were prepared using SMART-Seq v4 Ultra Low Input.

The germline V and J ends were trimmed by 7 bases and 2 bases, with 15 bases remaining between them. This CDR3 has 14 amino acids. Each CDR3 protein is one row after TCRdb ran MiXCR on the 5' RACE reads. This table has some 560,000 distinct CDR3 sequences, 15% to 20% appearing once. This clonotype was seen a handful of times. The chain has TRBV12-3 or TRBV12-4 and TRBJ2-7; D assignment may be TRBD1 or TRBD2 (6 bases each). Sequencing was performed on PBMCs, taken 15 days after the yellow fever booster vaccination. This clonotype originated in a man aged 25-45 years who received the YFV17D yellow fever vaccine. CDR3 DNA: TGTGCCAGCACCCCGGACGGGGGCCCCTACGAGCAGTACTTC. It specifies CASTPDGGPYEQYF.